Presented here are 29 T cell receptor beta chains from one specimen sequenced in a study of cytomegalovirus exposure and HLA in healthy donors. A multiplex PCR was run with 60 Vbeta primers and 13 Jbeta primers. Libraries were prepared by immunoSEQ multiplex PCR; TCRdb keeps only in-frame clonotypes and omits some of them. The sample has roughly 150,000 clones, roughly 80% seen once. Sequencing was performed on PBMCs. These TCRs come from a man aged 25 to 45 in good health and CMV-seronegative.

This chain uses TRBV5-1 with TRBJ1-1; D is possibly TRBD1 (6 bases). Germline V gene data show CDR1 as SGHRS and CDR2 as YFSETQ. This CDR3 spans 13 amino acids. The V gene lost 7 bases and the J gene lost 4 bases, with 14 bases spanning the gap. In nucleotides, the CDR3 is TGCGCCAGCGGGCGGCTGGACAGCACTGAAGCTTTCTTT. It yields the protein CASGRLDSTEAFF.

The J gene is TRBJ2-3, the V gene TRBV19; possibly TRBD2 for D (6 bases). This CDR3 spans 17 amino acids. With 2 bases removed from V and 0 bases from J, the gap between germline ends came to 15 bases. CDR1 and CDR2 (germline): LNHDA, SQIVND (reference sequence). This chain's CDR3 is CASSIRTATRSTDTQYF. CDR3 bases: TGTGCCAGTAGTATAAGAACCGCGACTAGGAGCACAGATACGCAGTATTTT.

J is TRBJ1-4 and V is TRBV7-8; D is undetermined. Germline V gene data show CDR1 as SGHVS and CDR2 as FQNEAQ. Trimming shortened V by 1 base and J by 12 bases, and 12 bases separated the two germline ends. The CDR3 contains 13 residues. CDR3: CASSLVSREELFF. CDR3 bases: TGTGCCAGCAGCTTAGTTTCCCGCGAGGAACTGTTTTTT.

The gene calls are TRBV18 and TRBJ1-1, with TRBD1 matching 7 bases. The germline V gene encodes CDR1 KGHSH and CDR2 LQKENI. The CDR3 loop spans 17 amino acids. Trimming at V came to 1 base and at J to 7 bases, leaving 15 bases not matched to a gene. CDR3 protein: CASSPLTGFTGDGEAFF. The CDR3 coding sequence is TGTGCCAGCTCACCACTAACGGGATTTACAGGGGACGGTGAAGCTTTCTTT. Supplemented by reference TRBV18 and TRBJ1-1, the full variable domain reads NAGVMQNPRHLVRRRGQEARLRCSPMKGHSHVYWYRQLPEEGLKFMVYLQKENIIDESGMPKERFSAEFPKEGPSILRIQQVVRGDSAAYFCASSPLTGFTGDGEAFFGQGTRLTVV.

The chain carries TRBV4-3 and TRBJ1-6; possible D gene TRBD1, 5 bases. The CDR3 is 16 residues long. Trimming pared 0 bases from V and 6 bases from J, leaving 12 bases between. Germline CDR1 reads LGHNA; CDR2 reads YSLEER. The DNA for the CDR3 is TGCGCCAGCAGCCAAGATTGGGGGGGTAGTAATTCACCCCTCCACTTT. Protein sequence: CASSQDWGGSNSPLHF.

The chain recombines TRBV7-8 with TRBJ1-3, with 8 bases that match TRBD1. The CDR3 contains 18 residues. CDR1 and CDR2 from the germline V gene are SGHVS and FQNEAQ. Trimming removed 1 base from V and 0 bases from J; junction bases left unmatched: 8. The CDR3 DNA reads TGTGCCAGCAGCTTAGTTTCGGCAGGGGGCAACTCTGGAAACACCATATATTTT. It specifies CASSLVSAGGNSGNTIYF. The whole variable domain, remainder taken from reference TRBV7-8 and TRBJ1-3, is GAGVSQSPRYKVAKRGQDVALRCDPISGHVSLFWYQQALGQGPEFLTYFQNEAQLDKSGLPSDRFFAERPEGSVSTLKIQRTQQEDSAVYLCASSLVSAGGNSGNTIYFGEGSWLTVV.

The chain is built from TRBV12-5 and TRBJ2-3; TRBD2 might be the D (5 bases). CDR1 and CDR2 from the germline V gene are LGHNT and FRNRAP. The CDR3 totals 16 residues. Trimming took 1 base from V and 0 from J, leaving 11 bases between them. CDR3 loop: CASGLDLSASTDTQYF. In DNA, the CDR3 is TGTGCTAGTGGTTTGGACCTTAGCGCGAGCACAGATACGCAGTATTTT.

The gene calls are TRBV5-1 and TRBJ2-3; D might be TRBD1 (6 bases). The ends were cut back, 4 bases at V and 4 bases at J, with 25 bases in the middle. The CDR3 has 18 residues. Germline CDR1 is SGHRS and CDR2 is YFSETQ. The CDR3 region is CASSRTIRRPEGADTQYF. The CDR3 coding sequence is TGCGCCAGCAGCCGCACCATCCGTCGTCCCGAGGGGGCAGATACGCAGTATTTT.

This sequence joins TRBV18 and TRBJ2-3; D not resolved. Germline loops: CDR1 KGHSH, CDR2 LQKENI. The germline V and J ends were trimmed by 3 bases and 5 bases, with 9 bases remaining between them. CDR3 length: 13 amino acids. The CDR3 spells CASSPPSGDTQYF. In DNA form, the CDR3 reads TGTGCCAGCTCACCCCCCTCCGGAGATACGCAGTATTTT.

The V gene is TRBV7-9, the J gene TRBJ2-7; the D gene is possibly TRBD1 (6 bases). The CDR3 consists of 14 residues. CDR1 and CDR2 from the germline V gene are SEHNR and FQNEAQ (reference sequence). V was cut by 5 bases and J by 5 bases, with 16 bases left in between. The CDR3 is CASSIELRGHEQYF. Here the CDR3 DNA reads TGTGCCAGCAGCATCGAGCTCAGGGGTCACGAGCAGTACTTC.

In the case of this clone: At the DNA level, this CDR3 is encoded by other sequences in the same sample as well. V usage is TRBV19 and J usage is TRBJ2-3; 9 bases map to TRBD2. The CDR3 is made up of 15 amino acids. The V segment lost 3 bases and the J segment 4 bases; nucleotides outside the gene matches: 5. Germline V gene data show CDR1 as LNHDA and CDR2 as SQIVND (reference sequence). Written as DNA, the CDR3 is TGTGCCAGTAGTATCCTGGCGGGAGGGCCAGATACGCAGTATTTT. Amino acids: CASSILAGGPDTQYF.

This rearrangement joins TRBV7-6 to TRBJ2-5; 14 bases align to TRBD2. Germline V gene data show CDR1 as SGHVS and CDR2 as FNYEAQ. J was trimmed by 1 base and V by 3 bases; bases with no gene match: 1. The CDR3 runs 16 residues. The DNA of the CDR3 is TGTGCCAGCAGCTTCGGGACTAGCGGGGGCCAAGAGACCCAGTACTTC. Its protein is CASSFGTSGGQETQYF. Supplemented by reference TRBV7-6 and TRBJ2-5, the full variable domain reads GAGVSQSPRYKVTKRGQDVALRCDPISGHVSLYWYRQALGQGPEFLTYFNYEAQQDKSGLPNDRFSAERPEGSISTLTIQRTEQRDSAMYRCASSFGTSGGQETQYFGPGTRLLVL.

For this clone: An end of the junction differs from the germline gene, which may be a read error. The chain joins TRBV7-7 to TRBJ2-7, with D tentatively TRBD1 (6 bases). The CDR3 contains 15 residues. CDR1 SSHAT and CDR2 FNYEAQ come from the germline V gene (reference sequence). CDR3 DNA sequence: TGTGCTAGCAGCTTATCTCCGGACAGTAGAACCGAGCAGTACTTC. It translates to CASSLSPDSRTEQYF.

The genes are TRBV30 and TRBJ2-7; D remains unclear. This CDR3 has 10 residues. With 3 bases removed from V and 7 bases from J, the gap between germline ends came to 7 bases. The germline V gene has CDR1 GTSNPN and CDR2 SVGIG (reference sequence). CDR3 sequence (DNA): TGTGCCTGGAGCCTGCGGGAGCAGTACTTC. Its protein product is CAWSLREQYF.

This clone was recorded only once. CDR3 DNA sequence: TGCGCCAGCAGCTTGGGGGCAGGGTCTAATGAGCAGTTCTTC. This codes for CASSLGAGSNEQFF. V is TRBV5-1 and J is TRBJ2-1; D is possibly TRBD1 (5 bases). Trimming took 0 bases from V and 7 from J, leaving 11 bases between them. Germline CDR1 reads SGHRS; CDR2 reads YFSETQ. This CDR3 spans 14 amino acids.

The chain couples TRBV6-1 to TRBJ2-1, with 11 bases identical to TRBD1. This CDR3 has 15 residues. Trimming cost V 5 bases and J 8 bases; bases outside gene matches: 8. Germline V gene data show CDR1 as MNHNS and CDR2 as SASEGT. The DNA of the CDR3 is TGTGCCAGCAGTCTCCGGGACAGGGGGTTCTATGAGCAGTTCTTC. As protein: CASSLRDRGFYEQFF.

The genes are TRBV27 and TRBJ1-1; TRBD1 matches 11 bases. This CDR3 region has 16 residues. V gave up 4 bases and J gave up 0 bases; unmatched junction bases: 4. The V gene's germline CDR1 is MNHEY and CDR2 SMNVEV (reference sequence). The CDR3 coding sequence is TGTGCCAGCAGTTCGGGGACAGGGGGTATGAACACTGAAGCTTTCTTT. This translates into CASSSGTGGMNTEAFF.

The rearrangement joins TRBV29-1 to TRBJ2-3; 13 bases agree with TRBD2. This CDR3 comprises 16 residues. CDR1 is SQVTM and CDR2 is ANQGSEA in the germline V gene. The V gene end was trimmed by 1 base and the J gene end by 5 bases; junction bases not matched to a gene: 6. The CDR3 protein is CSVEGTSGRSLDTQYF. The CDR3 nucleotides read TGCAGCGTTGAAGGGACTAGCGGGAGATCTCTAGATACGCAGTATTTT.

This clone was counted a single time. This chain links TRBV19 with TRBJ1-3, with D perhaps matching TRBD1 (5 bases). The V gene's germline CDR1 is LNHDA and CDR2 SQIVND (reference sequence). The CDR3 runs to 16 residues. V was cut by 6 bases and J by 4 bases, with 19 bases left in between. This CDR3 reads CASRQPMGLLGNTIYF. The CDR3 DNA follows: TGTGCCAGTAGACAACCAATGGGACTCTTAGGAAACACCATATATTTT. The variable domain in full, completed from reference TRBV19 and TRBJ1-3, reads DGGITQSPKYLFRKEGQNVTLSCEQNLNHDAMYWYRQDPGQGLRLIYYSQIVNDFQKGDIAEGYSVSREKKESFPLTVTSAQKNPTAFYLCASRQPMGLLGNTIYFGEGSWLTVV.

V usage is TRBV13 and J usage is TRBJ1-4, with 7 nucleotides matching TRBD1. Germline CDR1 PRHDT, CDR2 FYEKMQ (reference sequence). This CDR3 contains 15 residues. The trim removed 6 bases at V and 5 bases at J, leaving 9 bases unmatched. For the CDR3, the DNA is TGTGCCAGCAGTCGGTCGACAGGGCGGAATGAAAAACTGTTTTTT. This sequence encodes CASSRSTGRNEKLFF.

This sequence joins TRBV23-1 and TRBJ2-7, with TRBD2 matching over 10 bases. TRBV23-1 counts as an open reading frame of uncertain function. CDR3 size: 19 residues. V lost 0 bases, J lost 0 bases, and 11 bases stayed unmatched. The CDR3 nucleotides read TGCGCCAGCAGTCAATCTACTCAACTAGCGGGGCCCTACTCCTACGAGCAGTACTTC. Its protein product is CASSQSTQLAGPYSYEQYF.

The CDR3 DNA follows: TGTGCCAGCAGTGGCATCAGGGGCGACGAGCAGTACTTC. Its protein product is CASSGIRGDEQYF. V and J are TRBV6-1 and TRBJ2-7; tentatively, D is TRBD1 (6 bases). Trimming pared 4 bases from V and 5 bases from J, leaving 12 bases between. From germline, CDR1 is MNHNS and CDR2 SASEGT. CDR3 length equals 13 residues.

This clone occurred once. In the same sample, other DNA sequences code for this CDR3. The V call is TRBV27, the J call TRBJ2-7, with TRBD1 as a possible D gene (6 bases). The CDR3 is 13 residues long. Per germline, CDR1 MNHEY and CDR2 SMNVEV (reference sequence). V lost 5 bases to trimming and J lost 2 bases, with 10 bases between them. The CDR3 is CASSLGQTYEQYF. Written as DNA, the CDR3 is TGTGCCAGCAGTCTGGGACAAACCTACGAGCAGTACTTC.

The table lists this clone with a count of one. The V call is TRBV11-1, the J call TRBJ2-1; maybe TRBD2 (6 bases). The germline gives CDR1 SGHAT, CDR2 FQDESV (reference sequence). The CDR3 is made up of 13 amino acids. V lost 5 bases and J 3 bases, leaving 8 bases between the germline ends. The CDR3 reads CASSLGSYNEQFF. The DNA for the CDR3 is TGTGCCAGCAGCCTCGGGAGCTACAATGAGCAGTTCTTC.

The chain uses TRBV19 and TRBJ2-7; TRBD1 is a possible D gene (6 bases). V lost 5 bases and J 1 base, leaving 15 bases between the germline ends. The length of the CDR3 is 15 residues. The germline V gene encodes CDR1 LNHDA and CDR2 SQIVND (reference sequence). This CDR3 reads CASSATGTFSYEQYF. The CDR3 region has the DNA TGTGCCAGTAGTGCCACCGGGACATTTTCCTACGAGCAGTACTTC.

This clone was detected a few times. The rearrangement uses TRBV6-5 and TRBJ2-3; D is possibly TRBD1 (5 bases). Trimming shortened V by 5 bases and J by 7 bases, and 13 bases separated the two germline ends. The germline V gene has CDR1 MNHEY and CDR2 SVGAGI. The CDR3 has 13 amino acids. CDR3 nucleotide sequence: TGTGCCAGCAGTCGCAAAAGGGGCTATACGCAGTATTTT. Residues: CASSRKRGYTQYF.

The chain uses TRBV7-6 and TRBJ2-7; 7 nucleotides align to TRBD1. V lost 1 base to trimming and J lost 2 bases; unmatched junction nucleotides: 5. The CDR3 runs to 15 residues. Germline loops: CDR1 SGHVS, CDR2 FNYEAQ. The CDR3 spells CASSLEQGIPYEQYF. The CDR3 DNA is TGTGCCAGCAGCTTAGAACAGGGGATCCCCTACGAGCAGTACTTC.

This clone showed up just a few times. V is TRBV6-5 and J is TRBJ1-3; no clear D. With 5 bases removed from V and 0 bases from J, the gap between germline ends came to 11 bases. CDR1 is MNHEY and CDR2 is SVGAGI in the germline V gene. This CDR3 has 15 residues. The CDR3 coding sequence is TGTGCCAGCAGTCAAAGCGTGATCTCTGGAAACACCATATATTTT. Protein product: CASSQSVISGNTIYF.

The rearrangement joins TRBV2 to TRBJ2-5; maybe TRBD2 (5 bases). CDR1 and CDR2 (germline): SNHLY, FYNNEI. V shed 5 bases and J shed 4 bases, with 14 bases lying between them. The CDR3 totals 14 residues. The DNA of the CDR3 is TGTGCCAGCAGTAAAGGACTTAAACGAGAGACCCAGTACTTC. It yields the protein CASSKGLKRETQYF.